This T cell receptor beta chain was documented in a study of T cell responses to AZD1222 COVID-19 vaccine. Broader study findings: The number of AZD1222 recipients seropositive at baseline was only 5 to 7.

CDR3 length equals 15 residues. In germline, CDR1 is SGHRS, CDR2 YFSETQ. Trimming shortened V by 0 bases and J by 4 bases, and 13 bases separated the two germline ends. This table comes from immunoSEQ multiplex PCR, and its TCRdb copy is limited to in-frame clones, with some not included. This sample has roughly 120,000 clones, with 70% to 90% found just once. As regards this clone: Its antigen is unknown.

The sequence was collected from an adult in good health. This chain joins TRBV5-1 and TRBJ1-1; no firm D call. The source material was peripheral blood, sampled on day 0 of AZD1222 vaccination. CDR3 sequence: CASSLGERIGTEAFF. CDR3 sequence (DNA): TGCGCCAGCAGCTTGGGGGAGAGGATCGGCACTGAAGCTTTCTTT.